This section outlines one TCR beta chain sequence together with its context. The antigen it recognizes is unknown. There are no base qualities to consult, and no much larger clone falls within one base. The TCR beta CDR3 regions were amplified from RNA transcripts. The TCR CDR3 was subjected to a first round of RT-PCR using the HTBI primer set and the Qiagen OneStep RT-PCR kit. Libraries were constructed in a second round of multiplex PCR, after which size selection and purification were carried out. Libraries were sequenced paired-end with 100 bp reads on an Illumina HiSeq2000. The original pipeline was this. SOAPnuke was used to process the raw data, with reads discarded if the reads contained adapters or uncalled bases, had a mean Phred below 15, or lacked an exact constant-primer or identifier match. COPE v1.2.5 was used to merge high-quality paired reads, and clonotypes were defined as unique nucleotide sequences. MiTCR v1.1 was used to align clonotypes to the IMGT TRBV, TRBD and TRBJ reference segments. The analysis included only V-J combinations with a frequency above 0.0001, which together covered 99.2% of the repertoires. The TCS score was defined as F50 (clonal expansion) divided by E x V (chaos), with BLOSUM62-based TCRdist calculated between CDR3 peptides within each V-J. Welch's t-statistics and random forest reduced 450 to 600 V-J features to around 14, which were used in a naive Bayes classifier (R e1071). TCRdb redid the processing of the public reads, applying fastp at Q25 and MiXCR, and retained in-frame beta chains. Rows are unified per CDR3 protein, each entry keeping the most common DNA and genes. The V and J calls shown here were made by TCRdb, not taken from the authors' results. A total of hundreds of thousands of distinct CDR3 sequences appear in this sample, 14% of them only once. The biggest ten clones account for roughly a tenth of the sample.

Including cysteine and phenylalanine, the CDR3 has 12 amino acids. The DNA shown is the 36-base CDR3, in frame from base 1. At the junction V is shortened by 10 bases and J by 1 base, with 11 bases in between. CDR1 and CDR2, per the germline V gene, are SNHLY and FYNNEI. Graves' hyperthyroidism was defined as stable when no progression to ophthalmopathy occurred over 18 months of follow-up. The hyperthyroidism patients were between 18 and 65 years old and newly diagnosed, with a disease duration of less than 2 months. Exclusion was applied to patients with uncontrolled infections, other autoimmune diseases, pregnancy or lactation. Clinical symptoms, serum thyroxine and TRAb, thyroid ultrasound, and orbital computed tomography formed the basis for the diagnoses. PBMCs were separated from 8 to 10 ml of fresh peripheral blood using Ficoll-Paque density gradient centrifugation. Trizol reagent was used to extract total RNA, and RNA quality was then checked on an Agilent 2100 Bioanalyzer.

This sample was taken from a study of T cells in Graves' hyperthyroidism and ophthalmopathy (dated by TCRdb to the late 2010s). Notes on the research overall: Peripheral blood samples were taken at the time of initial diagnosis, prior to any treatment. According to the paper, TCR Vbeta CDR3 sequencing was carried out on some 140 peripheral blood samples, which came from about 45 ophthalmopathy, around 75 hyperthyroidism and about 17 progressor patients. Thyroid tissue and blood T-cell repertoires from more than 5 Graves' hyperthyroidism patients were also compared in the study. After sampling, hyperthyroidism patients received methimazole starting at 30 mg daily, and ophthalmopathy patients received high-dose intravenous methylprednisolone. An independent validation cohort of under 20 hyperthyroidism patients and roughly 16 patients who later progressed to ophthalmopathy tested prospective prediction of ophthalmopathy. The roughly 91 discovery patients were randomly split 7:3 into training and test sets. To identify distinguishing TCR V-J signatures, a discovery cohort of 100 patients was used, comprising 40 to 45 with Graves' ophthalmopathy and 57 with stable Graves' hyperthyroidism.

What the research found in general, with its limitations: In validation, the model predicted progression to ophthalmopathy with over 65% sensitivity and about 73% specificity, a median of 6.5 months before onset. Sample size was not statistically predetermined, and blinding of investigators to group allocation was not performed. Ophthalmopathy was separated from stable hyperthyroidism by a 13 V-J signature model, with approximately 85% sensitivity and approximately 84% specificity obtained in cross-validation and 80%/75% obtained in testing. Blood samples also contained most of the expanded thyroid clonotypes (frequency above 0.001), which suggests that blood repertoires may reflect thyroid immune responses.

This TCR derives from a woman under 30 with Graves' hyperthyroidism. Specimen: blood. The chain couples TRBV2 to TRBJ2-7; the D gene is possibly TRBD1 or TRBD2, with 5 bases matching each. The bases are TGTGCCACCGGGACGGGATCCTACGAGCAGTACTTC. This encodes CATGTGSYEQYF.